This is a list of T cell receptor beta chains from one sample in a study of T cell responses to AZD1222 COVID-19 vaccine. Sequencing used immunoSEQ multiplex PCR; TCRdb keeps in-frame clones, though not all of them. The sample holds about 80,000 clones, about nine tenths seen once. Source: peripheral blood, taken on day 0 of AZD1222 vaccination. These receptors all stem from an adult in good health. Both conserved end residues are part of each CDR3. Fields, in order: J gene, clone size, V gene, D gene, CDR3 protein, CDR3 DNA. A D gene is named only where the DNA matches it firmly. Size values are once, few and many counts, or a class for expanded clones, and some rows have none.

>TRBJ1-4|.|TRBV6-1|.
CASSEAGYDEKLFF
TGTGCCAGCAGTGAAGCAGGGTATGATGAAAAACTGTTTTTT
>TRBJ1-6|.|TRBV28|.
CASSTKSPLHF
TGTGCCAGCAGCACGAAATCACCCCTCCACTTT
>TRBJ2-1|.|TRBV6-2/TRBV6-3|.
CASSYPPAARSSYNEQFF
TGTGCCAGCAGTTACCCCCCAGCGGCGCGGAGCTCCTACAATGAGCAGTTCTTC
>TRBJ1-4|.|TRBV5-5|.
CASSLSPTGFNEKLFF
TGTGCCAGCAGCTTATCCCCGACAGGCTTTAATGAAAAACTGTTTTTT
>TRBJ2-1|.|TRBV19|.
CASSLGANNEQFF
TGTGCCAGTTCCCTCGGGGCTAACAATGAGCAGTTCTTC
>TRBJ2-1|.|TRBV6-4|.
CASSDGRGFKFF
TGTGCCAGCAGTGACGGACGGGGTTTCAAGTTCTTC
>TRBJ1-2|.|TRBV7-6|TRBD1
CASSSQGTGANYGYTF
TGTGCCAGCAGCTCCCAGGGTACAGGGGCTAACTATGGCTACACCTTC
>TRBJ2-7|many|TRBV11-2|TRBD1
CASHGQGRDEQYF
TGTGCCAGCCACGGACAGGGAAGGGACGAGCAGTACTTC
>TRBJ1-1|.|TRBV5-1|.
CASSLGRRDNEAFF
TGCGCCAGCAGCTTGGGGAGACGAGACAATGAAGCTTTCTTT
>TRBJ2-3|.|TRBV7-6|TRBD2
CASSPQREGSRDTQYF
TGTGCCAGCAGCCCTCAGCGGGAGGGCTCTCGAGATACGCAGTATTTT
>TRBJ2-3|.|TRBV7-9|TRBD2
CASSLGRGSGGTDTQYF
TGTGCCAGCAGCTTAGGGCGCGGGAGTGGGGGCACAGATACGCAGTATTTT
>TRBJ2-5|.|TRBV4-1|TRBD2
CASSHDGLAGETQYF
TGCGCCAGCAGCCACGACGGACTAGCGGGAGAGACCCAGTACTTC
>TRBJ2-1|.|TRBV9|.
CASSVEPRINNEQFF
TGTGCCAGCAGCGTCGAGCCGAGGATTAACAATGAGCAGTTCTTC
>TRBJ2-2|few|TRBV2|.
CASTKLGGDTGELFF
TGTGCCAGCACAAAACTGGGTGGGGACACCGGGGAGCTGTTTTTT
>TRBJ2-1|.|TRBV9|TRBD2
CASSVVGTSQFF
TGTGCCAGCAGCGTAGTTGGGACTAGTCAGTTCTTC
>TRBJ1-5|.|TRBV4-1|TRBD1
CASSQQVSGQGLDQPQHF
TGCGCCAGCAGCCAGCAGGTTTCGGGACAGGGGTTGGATCAGCCCCAGCATTTT
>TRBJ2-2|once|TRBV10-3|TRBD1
CAISRGLETGELFF
TGTGCCATCAGCAGGGGGCTTGAGACCGGGGAGCTGTTTTTT
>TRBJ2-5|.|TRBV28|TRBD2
CASSLSLAGVGETQYF
TGTGCCAGCAGTTTATCCTTAGCGGGAGTGGGGGAGACCCAGTACTTC
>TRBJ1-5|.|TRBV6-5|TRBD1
CASRTGQGNQPQHF
TGTGCCAGCAGAACGGGACAGGGGAATCAGCCCCAGCATTTT
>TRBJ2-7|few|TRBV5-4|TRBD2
CASSSLLSGSIDEQYF
TGTGCCAGCAGCTCTCTTCTTAGCGGGAGTATCGACGAGCAGTACTTC
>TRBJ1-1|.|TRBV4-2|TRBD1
CASSLDRGLGTEAFF
TGTGCCAGCAGCCTCGACAGGGGTTTAGGCACTGAAGCTTTCTTT
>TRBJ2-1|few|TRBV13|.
CASSLIGYNEQFF
TGTGCCAGCAGCTTAATTGGCTACAATGAGCAGTTCTTC
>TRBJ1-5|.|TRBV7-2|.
CASSLEVGLGQPQHF
TGTGCCAGCAGCTTAGAGGTGGGGCTGGGTCAGCCCCAGCATTTT
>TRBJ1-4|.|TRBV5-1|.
CASSLAAGVANEKLFF
TGCGCCAGCAGCTTGGCCGCGGGTGTAGCTAATGAAAAACTGTTTTTT
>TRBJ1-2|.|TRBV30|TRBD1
CAAQPGQGVPNYGYTF
TGTGCCGCCCAACCGGGACAGGGGGTTCCCAACTATGGCTACACCTTC
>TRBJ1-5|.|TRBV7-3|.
CASSLGRNQPQHF
TGTGCCAGCAGCTTGGGGCGCAATCAGCCCCAGCATTTT
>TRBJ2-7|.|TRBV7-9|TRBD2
CASSLMASGSHEQYF
TGTGCCAGCAGCTTAATGGCTAGCGGGAGCCACGAGCAGTACTTC
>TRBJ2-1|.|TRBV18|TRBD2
CASSPRGRDNEQFF
TGTGCCAGCTCACCACGGGGGAGGGACAATGAGCAGTTCTTC
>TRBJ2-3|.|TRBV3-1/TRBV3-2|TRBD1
CASSQWTGGAGTDTQYF
TGTGCCAGCAGCCAATGGACAGGGGGCGCGGGCACAGATACGCAGTATTTT
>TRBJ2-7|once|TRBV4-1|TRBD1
CASSPGTGRSEQYF
TGCGCCAGCAGCCCCGGGACAGGGCGAAGCGAGCAGTACTTC
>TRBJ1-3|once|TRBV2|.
CASSGGLGTIYF
TGTGCCAGCAGTGGGGGGCTCGGCACCATATATTTT
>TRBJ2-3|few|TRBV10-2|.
CASSDYPTDTQYF
TGCGCCAGCAGTGACTATCCCACAGATACGCAGTATTTT
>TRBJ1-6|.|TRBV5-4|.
CASSFVPGANSPLHF
TGTGCCAGCAGCTTTGTTCCAGGGGCGAATTCACCCCTCCACTTT
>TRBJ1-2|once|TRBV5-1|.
CASSSQPSQGVYGYTF
TGCGCCAGCAGCTCACAACCGTCACAAGGGGTCTATGGCTACACCTTC
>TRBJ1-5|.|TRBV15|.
CATSRGDGAQPQHF
TGTGCCACCAGCAGAGGTGACGGGGCTCAGCCCCAGCATTTT
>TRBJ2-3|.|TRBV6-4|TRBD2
CASSELAGSTDTQYF
TGTGCCAGCAGTGAGCTAGCGGGAAGCACAGATACGCAGTATTTT
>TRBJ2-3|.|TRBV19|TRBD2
CASSIIRTGGRNTQYF
TGTGCCAGTAGTATAATCCGTACGGGAGGGCGAAATACGCAGTATTTT
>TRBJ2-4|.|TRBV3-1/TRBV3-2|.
CASSQGTENIQYF
TGTGCCAGCAGCCAAGGGACAGAAAACATTCAGTACTTC
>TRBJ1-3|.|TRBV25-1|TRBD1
CASNPSGGGGNTIYF
TGTGCCAGCAACCCCTCAGGGGGGGGTGGAAACACCATATATTTT
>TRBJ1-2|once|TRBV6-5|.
CASTNRVRSPYGYTF
TGTGCCAGCACCAACAGGGTTCGATCGCCCTATGGCTACACCTTC
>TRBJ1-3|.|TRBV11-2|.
CASNPGTQGNTIYF
TGTGCCAGCAATCCCGGGACACAAGGAAACACCATATATTTT
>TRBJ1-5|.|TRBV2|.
CASTWGARGNQPQHF
TGTGCCAGCACATGGGGGGCTCGGGGCAATCAGCCCCAGCATTTT
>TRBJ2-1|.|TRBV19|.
CASSIDRAEQFF
TGTGCCAGTAGTATAGACCGAGCCGAGCAGTTCTTC
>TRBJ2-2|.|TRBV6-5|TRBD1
CASSRDRGPAGELFF
TGTGCCAGCAGTCGGGACAGGGGGCCGGCCGGGGAGCTGTTTTTT
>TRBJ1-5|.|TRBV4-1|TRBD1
CASSQSGTGGHQPQHF
TGCGCCAGCAGCCAATCCGGGACAGGGGGCCATCAGCCCCAGCATTTT
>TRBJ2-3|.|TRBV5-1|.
CASSESSTDTQYF
TGCGCCAGCAGCGAGTCCAGCACAGATACGCAGTATTTT
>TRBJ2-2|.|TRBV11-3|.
CASSSYAGELFF
TGTGCCAGCAGCTCCTACGCCGGGGAGCTGTTTTTT
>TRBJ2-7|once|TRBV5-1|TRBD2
CASSLGAGEIAGHYEQYF
TGCGCCAGCAGCTTGGGTGCCGGTGAGATAGCGGGACACTACGAGCAGTACTTC
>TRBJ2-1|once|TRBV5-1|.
CASSLEGTLYNEQFF
TGCGCCAGCAGCTTGGAGGGGACACTCTACAATGAGCAGTTCTTC
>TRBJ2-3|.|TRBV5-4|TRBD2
CASSLGMTSGSSADTQYF
TGTGCCAGCAGCTTGGGAATGACTAGCGGGAGTAGCGCAGATACGCAGTATTTT
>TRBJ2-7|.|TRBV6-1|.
CASSDGLAQYEQYF
TGTGCCAGCAGTGACGGGCTTGCCCAATACGAGCAGTACTTC